What follows are 13 T cell receptor beta chains derived from one specimen sequenced in a study of cytomegalovirus exposure and HLA in healthy donors. The PCR ran on 60 Vbeta and 13 Jbeta primers. Sequencing was performed with immunoSEQ multiplex PCR; in TCRdb, only in-frame clones are kept and a portion is missing. Among 100,000 to 150,000 clones, about 75% were seen once, and the ten largest hold around 1.5%. Sequencing input: PBMCs. Receptor source: a woman aged 40 to 49 in good health and CMV-seronegative.

This chain uses TRBV6-1 with TRBJ2-7, with D tentatively TRBD1 (6 bases). This CDR3 has 15 residues. CDR1 and CDR2 (germline): MNHNS, SASEGT. The germline V and J ends were trimmed by 5 bases and 5 bases, with 19 bases remaining between them. In nucleotides, the CDR3 is TGTGCCAGCAGTATCACAGGGAGTCCCGTGGACGAGCAGTACTTC. It translates to CASSITGSPVDEQYF.

The chain combines TRBV5-6 with TRBJ1-6; D unclear. Germline V CDR1 and CDR2: SGHDT, YYEEEE. Between the trimmed V and J ends, which lost 0 bases and 2 bases, there was a span of 6 bases. The CDR3 has 15 amino acids. The CDR3 sequence: CASSLAGTYNSPLHF. Written as DNA, the CDR3 is TGTGCCAGCAGCTTGGCCGGGACCTATAATTCACCCCTCCACTTT.

The genes are TRBV14 and TRBJ2-3; TRBD1 matches at 7 bases. Germline trimming cut 3 bases from V and 0 bases from J; bases unmatched to any gene: 3. This CDR3 region has 15 residues. The V gene's germline CDR1 is SGHDN and CDR2 FVKESK. The CDR3 loop reads CASSHDRASTDTQYF. CDR3 sequence (DNA): TGTGCCAGCAGCCATGACAGGGCTAGCACAGATACGCAGTATTTT.

This clone showed up just once. V is TRBV6-5 and J is TRBJ1-2; 8 bases line up with TRBD1. Germline loops: CDR1 MNHEY, CDR2 SVGAGI. V was clipped by 5 bases and J by 5 bases; unmatched bases: 10. The CDR3 length is 15 residues. CDR3 nucleotides: TGTGCCAGCAGTCAAACCCTGACAGGGGCATATGGCTACACCTTC. Translated, it gives CASSQTLTGAYGYTF.

This chain links TRBV2 with TRBJ2-1; TRBD2 matches 11 bases. Trimming cost V 6 bases and J 10 bases; bases outside gene matches: 8. CDR3 length: 14 amino acids. Germline V CDR1 and CDR2: SNHLY, FYNNEI. The CDR3 here is CASRFGTSGGEQFF. The CDR3 DNA reads TGTGCCAGCAGATTCGGGACTAGCGGTGGGGAGCAGTTCTTC.

In this sample, this clone turned up a few times. The V and J genes are TRBV10-3 and TRBJ1-1; 9 nucleotides align to TRBD1. The CDR3 runs to 14 residues. Looked up from germline, CDR1 is ENHRY and CDR2 is SYGVKD. J gave up 1 base and V 5 bases, and 2 bases lay outside the gene matches. For the CDR3, the DNA is TGTGCCATCAGTTTGGGACAGGGGAACACTGAAGCTTTCTTT. Its protein product is CAISLGQGNTEAFF.

This chain joins TRBV18 and TRBJ1-5, with D tentatively TRBD1 (5 bases). V was shortened by 4 bases and J by 3 bases, with 19 bases between the two germline ends. The germline CDR1 and CDR2 sequences are KGHSH and LQKENI. The CDR3 spans 17 residues. DNA for the CDR3: TGTGCCAGCTCACGCAATCCGACAGACTCCTTCAATCAGCCCCAGCATTTT. As protein: CASSRNPTDSFNQPQHF.

The chain is built from TRBV5-1 and TRBJ1-3; weak D call: TRBD1 (5 bases). V gave up 5 bases and J gave up 0 bases, with 6 bases separating them. Germline values: CDR1 SGHRS, CDR2 YFSETQ. The CDR3 has 13 amino acids. CDR3: CASRQGSGNTIYF. CDR3 coding DNA: TGCGCCAGCAGGCAGGGCTCTGGAAACACCATATATTTT.

A single count supports this clone. The genes are TRBV6-6 and TRBJ1-2; the match to TRBD1 covers 8 bases. This CDR3 has 14 residues. Germline V gives CDR1 MNHNY, CDR2 SVGAGI (reference sequence). The V gene end was trimmed by 2 bases and the J gene end by 4 bases; junction bases not matched to a gene: 3. The DNA for the CDR3 is TGTGCCAGCAGTTACCGGACAGGGATCTATGGCTACACCTTC. This encodes CASSYRTGIYGYTF.

The chain has TRBV28 and TRBJ2-1, with 8 bases matching TRBD2. Trimming removed 6 bases from V and 7 bases from J; junction bases left unmatched: 5. There are 13 residues in the CDR3. From germline, CDR1 is MDHEN and CDR2 SYDVKM. The CDR3 spells CASRTSGGNEQFF. In nucleotides, the CDR3 is TGTGCCAGCAGAACTAGCGGAGGTAATGAGCAGTTCTTC.

V usage is TRBV4-1 and J usage is TRBJ1-2, with 9 bases that match TRBD1. This CDR3 contains 20 residues. V was pared by 0 bases and J by 4 bases, with 18 bases of the junction left unmatched. CDR1 and CDR2 from the germline V gene are MGHRA and YSYEKL. CDR3: CASSQDIRSYRGRRFYGYTF. CDR3 sequence (DNA): TGCGCCAGCAGCCAAGATATCCGATCATACAGGGGGCGGAGGTTCTATGGCTACACCTTC.

The chain is built from TRBV28 and TRBJ2-1; tentative D call: TRBD1 (5 bases). This CDR3 region has 11 residues. V lost 3 bases and J 16 bases, leaving 13 bases between the germline ends. The germline gives CDR1 MDHEN, CDR2 SYDVKM. CDR3 coding DNA: TGTGCCAGCAGTTTCAGGGATAACCACTTCTTC. Its translation is CASSFRDNHFF.

This clone was observed a few times. CDR3 loop: CASRGDSTEAFF. Here the CDR3 DNA reads TGTGCCAGCAGAGGGGATAGCACTGAAGCTTTCTTT. V usage is TRBV27 and J usage is TRBJ1-1, with D possibly TRBD1 on 5 matching bases. This CDR3 is built from 12 residues. Germline-derived CDR1 and CDR2 are MNHEY and SMNVEV (reference sequence). V shed 6 bases and J shed 4 bases, with 9 bases lying between them.